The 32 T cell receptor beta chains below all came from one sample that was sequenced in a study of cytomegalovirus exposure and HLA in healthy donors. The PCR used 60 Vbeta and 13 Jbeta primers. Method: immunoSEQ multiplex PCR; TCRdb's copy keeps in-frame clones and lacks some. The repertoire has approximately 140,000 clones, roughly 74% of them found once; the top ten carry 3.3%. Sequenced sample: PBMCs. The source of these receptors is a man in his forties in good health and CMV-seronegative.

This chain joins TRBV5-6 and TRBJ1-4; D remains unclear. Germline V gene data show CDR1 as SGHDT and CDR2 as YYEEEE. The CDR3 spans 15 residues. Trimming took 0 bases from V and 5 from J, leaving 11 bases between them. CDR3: CASSLGAERNEKLFF. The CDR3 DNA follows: TGTGCCAGCAGCTTGGGGGCAGAGAGAAATGAAAAACTGTTTTTT. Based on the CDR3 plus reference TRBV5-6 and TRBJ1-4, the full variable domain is DAGVTQSPTHLIKTRGQQVTLRCSPKSGHDTVSWYQQALGQGPQFIFQYYEEEERQRGNFPDRFSGHQFPNYSSELNVNALLLGDSALYLCASSLGAERNEKLFFGSGTQLSVL.

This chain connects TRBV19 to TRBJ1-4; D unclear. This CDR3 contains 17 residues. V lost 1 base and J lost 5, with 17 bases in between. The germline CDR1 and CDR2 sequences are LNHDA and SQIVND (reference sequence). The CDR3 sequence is CASSIGSVERYNEKLFF. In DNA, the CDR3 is TGTGCCAGTAGTATAGGGAGTGTGGAGCGCTACAATGAAAAACTGTTTTTT.

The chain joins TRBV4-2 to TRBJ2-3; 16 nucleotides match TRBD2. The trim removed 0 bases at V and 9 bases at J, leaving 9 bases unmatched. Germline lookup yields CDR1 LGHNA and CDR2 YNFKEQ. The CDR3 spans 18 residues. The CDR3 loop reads CASSQEPGTSGGAGTQYF. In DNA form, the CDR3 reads TGTGCCAGCAGCCAAGAACCGGGGACTAGCGGGGGGGCGGGCACGCAGTATTTT.

CDR3 DNA sequence: TGTGCCAGCTGGACAGAGAGCTACGAGCAGTACTTC. The encoded protein is CASWTESYEQYF. V and J are TRBV2 and TRBJ2-7; D might be TRBD1 (6 bases). The V gene lost 8 bases and the J gene lost 3 bases, with 11 bases spanning the gap. The germline gives CDR1 SNHLY, CDR2 FYNNEI. This CDR3 spans 12 amino acids.

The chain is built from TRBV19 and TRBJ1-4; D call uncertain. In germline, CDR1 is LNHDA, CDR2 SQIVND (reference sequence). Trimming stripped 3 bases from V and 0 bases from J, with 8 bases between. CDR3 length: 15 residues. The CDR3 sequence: CASSIGVATNEKLFF. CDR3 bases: TGTGCCAGTAGTATTGGAGTCGCAACTAATGAAAAACTGTTTTTT.

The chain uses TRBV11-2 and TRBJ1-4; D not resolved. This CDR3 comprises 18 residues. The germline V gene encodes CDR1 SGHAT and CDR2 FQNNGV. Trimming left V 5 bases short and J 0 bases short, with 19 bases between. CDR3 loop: CASSPIAAGPATNEKLFF. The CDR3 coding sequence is TGTGCCAGCAGCCCCATAGCGGCAGGCCCGGCAACTAATGAAAAACTGTTTTTT.

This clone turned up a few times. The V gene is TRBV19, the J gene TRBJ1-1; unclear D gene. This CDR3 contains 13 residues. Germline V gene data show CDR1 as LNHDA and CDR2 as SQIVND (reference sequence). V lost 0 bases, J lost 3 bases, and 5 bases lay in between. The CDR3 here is CASSIERDTEAFF. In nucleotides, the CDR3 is TGTGCCAGTAGTATAGAAAGAGACACTGAAGCTTTCTTT.

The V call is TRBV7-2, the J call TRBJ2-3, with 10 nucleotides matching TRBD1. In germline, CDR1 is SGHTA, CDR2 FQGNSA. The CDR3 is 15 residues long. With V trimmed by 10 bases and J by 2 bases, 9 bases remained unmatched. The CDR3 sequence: CAIKGQGGNTDTQYF. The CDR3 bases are TGTGCCATAAAAGGACAGGGGGGGAACACAGATACGCAGTATTTT.

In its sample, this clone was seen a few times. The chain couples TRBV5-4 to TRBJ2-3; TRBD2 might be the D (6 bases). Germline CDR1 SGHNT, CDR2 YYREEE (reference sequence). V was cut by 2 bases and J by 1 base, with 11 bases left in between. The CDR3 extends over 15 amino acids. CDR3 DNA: TGTGCCAGCAGCTTTTATAGCGGACGCACAGATACGCAGTATTTT. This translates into CASSFYSGRTDTQYF.

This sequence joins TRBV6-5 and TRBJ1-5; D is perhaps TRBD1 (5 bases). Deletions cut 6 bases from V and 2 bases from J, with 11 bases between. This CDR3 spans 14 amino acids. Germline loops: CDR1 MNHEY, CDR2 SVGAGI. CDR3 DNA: TGTGCCAGCAGGACAGTTTTTGGCAATCAGCCCCAGCATTTT. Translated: CASRTVFGNQPQHF.

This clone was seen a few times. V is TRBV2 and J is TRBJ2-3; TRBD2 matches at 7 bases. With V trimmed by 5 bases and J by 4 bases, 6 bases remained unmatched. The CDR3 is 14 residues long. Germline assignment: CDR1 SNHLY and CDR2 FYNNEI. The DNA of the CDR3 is TGTGCCAGCAGTTACGGGGAGGGCCCAGATACGCAGTATTTT. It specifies CASSYGEGPDTQYF.

The chain's CDR3 is CASSTSTGEDYEQYF. Written as DNA, the CDR3 is TGTGCCAGCAGCACCTCGACAGGAGAGGACTACGAGCAGTACTTC. The V call is TRBV21-1, the J call TRBJ2-7; the D call in the table, TRBD1, was not verified against the DNA. TRBV21-1 is a listed pseudogene. This CDR3 region has 15 residues.

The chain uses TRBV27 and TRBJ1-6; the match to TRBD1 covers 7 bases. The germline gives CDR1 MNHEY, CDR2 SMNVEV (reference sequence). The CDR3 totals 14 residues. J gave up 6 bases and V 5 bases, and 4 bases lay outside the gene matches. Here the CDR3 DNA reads TGTGCCAGCAGTAGGACAGGTTTTAATTCACCCCTCCACTTT. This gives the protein CASSRTGFNSPLHF.

As DNA, the CDR3 is TGCAGCGTTGAGCGGGGGAAGTACAATGAGCAGTTCTTC. Translation gives CSVERGKYNEQFF. The chain recombines TRBV29-1 with TRBJ2-1; 7 positions match TRBD2. The ends lost 3 bases at V and 4 bases at J; junction bases unmatched: 3. CDR1 is SQVTM and CDR2 is ANQGSEA in the germline V gene. CDR3 length: 13 residues.

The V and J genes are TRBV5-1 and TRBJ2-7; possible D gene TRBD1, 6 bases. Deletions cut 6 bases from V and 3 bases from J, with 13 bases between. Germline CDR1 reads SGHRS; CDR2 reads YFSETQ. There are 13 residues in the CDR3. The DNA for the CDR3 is TGCGCCAGCACTCTAGGACAGTTCTACGAGCAGTACTTC. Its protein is CASTLGQFYEQYF. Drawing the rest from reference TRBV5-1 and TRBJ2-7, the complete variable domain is KAGVTQTPRYLIKTRGQQVTLSCSPISGHRSVSWYQQTPGQGLQFLFEYFSETQRNKGNFPGRFSGRQFSNSRSEMNVSTLELGDSALYLCASTLGQFYEQYFGPGTRLTVT.

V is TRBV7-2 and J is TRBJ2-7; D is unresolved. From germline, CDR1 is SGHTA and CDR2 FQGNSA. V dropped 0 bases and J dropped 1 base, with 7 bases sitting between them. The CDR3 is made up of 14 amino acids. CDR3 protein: CASSLAYSSYEQYF. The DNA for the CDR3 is TGTGCCAGCAGCTTAGCTTACAGTTCCTACGAGCAGTACTTC.

The CDR3 loop is CASSLTGTYEQYF. The CDR3 DNA follows: TGTGCCAGCAGCTTGACAGGAACCTACGAGCAGTACTTC. The chain combines TRBV13 with TRBJ2-7; tentative D call: TRBD1 (6 bases). Trimming pared 3 bases from V and 2 bases from J, leaving 8 bases between. Germline CDR1 is PRHDT and CDR2 is FYEKMQ (reference sequence). The CDR3 consists of 13 residues.

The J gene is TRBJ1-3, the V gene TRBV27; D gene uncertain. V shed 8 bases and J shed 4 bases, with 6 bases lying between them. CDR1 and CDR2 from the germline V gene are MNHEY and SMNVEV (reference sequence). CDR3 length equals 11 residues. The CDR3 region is CASFEGNTIYF. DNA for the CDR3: TGTGCCAGCTTTGAGGGAAACACCATATATTTT.

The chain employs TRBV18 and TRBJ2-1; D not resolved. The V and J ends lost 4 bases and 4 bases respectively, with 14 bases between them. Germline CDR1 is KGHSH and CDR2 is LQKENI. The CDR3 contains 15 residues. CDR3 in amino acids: CASSQSPIHYNEQFF. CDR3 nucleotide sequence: TGTGCCAGCTCACAATCTCCTATTCATTACAATGAGCAGTTCTTC.

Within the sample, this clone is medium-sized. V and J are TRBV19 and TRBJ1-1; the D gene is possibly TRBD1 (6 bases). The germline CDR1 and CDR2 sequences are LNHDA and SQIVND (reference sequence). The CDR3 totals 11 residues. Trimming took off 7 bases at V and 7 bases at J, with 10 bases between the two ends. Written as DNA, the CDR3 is TGTGCCAGTACAGGGGCTGTTGAAGCTTTCTTT. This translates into CASTGAVEAFF.

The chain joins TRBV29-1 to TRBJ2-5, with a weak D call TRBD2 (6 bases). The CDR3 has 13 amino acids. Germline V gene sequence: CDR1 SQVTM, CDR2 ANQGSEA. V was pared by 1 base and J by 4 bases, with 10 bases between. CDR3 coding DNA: TGCAGCGTTGAAGTAGGAGGGACAGAGACCCAGTACTTC. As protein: CSVEVGGTETQYF.

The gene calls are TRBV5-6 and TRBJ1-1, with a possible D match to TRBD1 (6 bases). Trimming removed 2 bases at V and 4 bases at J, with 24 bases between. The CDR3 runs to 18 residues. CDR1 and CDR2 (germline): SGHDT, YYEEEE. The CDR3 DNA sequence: TGTGCCAGCAGCTTCAACCCCTATCTACAGGGTCGAGGCACTGAAGCTTTCTTT. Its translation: CASSFNPYLQGRGTEAFF.

CDR3 bases: TGTGCCAGCAGCTTAGGTCAGGGGGCAGGCAATTCACCCCTCCACTTT. It encodes CASSLGQGAGNSPLHF. The J gene is TRBJ1-6, the V gene TRBV7-9; 8 nucleotides match TRBD1. Losses at the gene ends were 1 base for V and 7 bases for J; bases not matched to a gene: 6. This CDR3 region has 16 residues. Germline assignment: CDR1 SEHNR and CDR2 FQNEAQ (reference sequence). The complete variable domain, with remaining parts taken from reference TRBV7-9 and TRBJ1-6, reads DTGVSQNPRHKITKRGQNVTFRCDPISEHNRLYWYRQTLGQGPEFLTYFQNEAQLEKSRLLSDRFSAERPKGSFSTLEIQRTEQGDSAMYLCASSLGQGAGNSPLHFGNGTRLTVT.

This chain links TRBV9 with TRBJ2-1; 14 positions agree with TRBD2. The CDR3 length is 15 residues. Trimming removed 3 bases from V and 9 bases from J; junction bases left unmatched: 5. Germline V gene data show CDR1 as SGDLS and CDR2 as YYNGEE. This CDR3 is CASSAGGLAGGEQFF. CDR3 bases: TGTGCCAGCAGCGCAGGAGGACTAGCGGGGGGTGAGCAGTTCTTC.

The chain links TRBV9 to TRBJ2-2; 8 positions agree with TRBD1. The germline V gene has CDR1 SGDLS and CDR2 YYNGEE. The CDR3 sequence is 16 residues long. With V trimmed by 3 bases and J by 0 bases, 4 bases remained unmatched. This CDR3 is CASSAQGDPNTGELFF. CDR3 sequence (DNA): TGTGCCAGCAGCGCACAGGGGGACCCGAACACCGGGGAGCTGTTTTTT.

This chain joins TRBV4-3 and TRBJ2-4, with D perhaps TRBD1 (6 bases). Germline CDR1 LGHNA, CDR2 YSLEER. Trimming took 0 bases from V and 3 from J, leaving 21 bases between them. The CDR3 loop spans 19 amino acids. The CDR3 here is CASSQDARGVKGGKNIQYF. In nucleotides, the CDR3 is TGCGCCAGCAGCCAAGATGCCAGGGGCGTGAAAGGAGGCAAAAACATTCAGTACTTC.

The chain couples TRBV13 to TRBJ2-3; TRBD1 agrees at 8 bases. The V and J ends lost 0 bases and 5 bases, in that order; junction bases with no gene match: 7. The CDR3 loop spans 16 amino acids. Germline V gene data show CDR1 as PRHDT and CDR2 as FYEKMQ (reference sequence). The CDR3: CASSLGGRGREDTQYF. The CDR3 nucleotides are TGTGCCAGCAGCTTAGGTGGCAGGGGGCGGGAAGATACGCAGTATTTT.

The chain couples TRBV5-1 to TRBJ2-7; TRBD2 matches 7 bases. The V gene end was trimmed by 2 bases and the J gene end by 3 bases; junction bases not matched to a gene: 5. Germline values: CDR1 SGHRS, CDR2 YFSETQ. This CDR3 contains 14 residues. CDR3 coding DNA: TGCGCCAGCAGCTTAGGCCGGGGGGTCTACGAGCAGTACTTC. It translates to CASSLGRGVYEQYF.

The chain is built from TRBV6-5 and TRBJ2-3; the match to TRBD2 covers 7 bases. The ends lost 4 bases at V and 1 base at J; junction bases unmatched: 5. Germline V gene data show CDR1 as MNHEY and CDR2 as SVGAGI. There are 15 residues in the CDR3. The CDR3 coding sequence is TGTGCCAGCAGTTTTAGCGGGCTCGGCACAGATACGCAGTATTTT. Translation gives CASSFSGLGTDTQYF.

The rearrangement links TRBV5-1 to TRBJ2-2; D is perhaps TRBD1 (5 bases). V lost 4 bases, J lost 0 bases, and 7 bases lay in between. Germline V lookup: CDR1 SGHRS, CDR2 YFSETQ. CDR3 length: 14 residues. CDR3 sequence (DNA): TGCGCCAGCAGCCCGGACACGAACACCGGGGAGCTGTTTTTT. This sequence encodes CASSPDTNTGELFF.

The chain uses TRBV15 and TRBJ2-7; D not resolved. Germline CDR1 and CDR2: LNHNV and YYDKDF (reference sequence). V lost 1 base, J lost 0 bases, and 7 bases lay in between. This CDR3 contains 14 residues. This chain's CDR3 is CATSRVLPSYEQYF. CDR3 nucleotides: TGTGCCACCAGCAGAGTCCTCCCCTCCTACGAGCAGTACTTC. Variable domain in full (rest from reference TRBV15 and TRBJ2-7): DAMVIQNPRYQVTQFGKPVTLSCSQTLNHNVMYWYQQKSSQAPKLLFHYYDKDFNNEADTPDNFQSRRPNTSFCFLDIRSPGLGDTAMYLCATSRVLPSYEQYFGPGTRLTVT.

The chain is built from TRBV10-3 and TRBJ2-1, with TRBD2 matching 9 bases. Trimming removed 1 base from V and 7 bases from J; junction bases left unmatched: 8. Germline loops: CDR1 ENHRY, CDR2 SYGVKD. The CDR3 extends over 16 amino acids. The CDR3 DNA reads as TGTGCCATCAGTGAGTGGCGTCTAGCGGGGACAAATGAGCAGTTCTTC. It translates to CAISEWRLAGTNEQFF.